This TCR beta chain stems from a study of cytomegalovirus exposure and HLA in healthy donors. Study-wide findings and caveats: Most TCR beta V segments were productive about 87% or about 30% of the time in an earlier analysis.

Amplification used 60 Vbeta primers and 13 Jbeta primers. The authors' processing: Later reanalysis found around 80 million unique TCR beta chains, around 10 million of them shared. Produced via immunoSEQ multiplex PCR; TCRdb's table is partial and in-frame only. D and trimming come from the DNA, and the V and J calls and clone size come from that table. The sample shows 110,000 to 150,000 clones, roughly 80% of them seen only once. Trimming at V came to 7 bases and at J to 4 bases, leaving 2 bases not matched to a gene. The CDR3 totals 13 residues. Germline V gene data show CDR1 as MNHEY and CDR2 as SVGAGI. As concerns this clone: What it recognizes is unknown.

The sample taken for sequencing was PBMCs. V gene TRBV6-5 combines with J gene TRBJ2-7; 12 nucleotides agree with TRBD1. This clonotype originated in a male donor in good health and CMV-seronegative. This chain's CDR3 is CASKGQGAYEQYF. CDR3 DNA: TGTGCCAGCAAGGGACAGGGGGCTTACGAGCAGTACTTC.